Listed below are T cell receptor beta chains from one sample, sequenced in a study of blood T cell repertoires in COVID-19. TCRdb's table, derived via immunoSEQ multiplex PCR, lists solely in-frame clones and lacks some. The data show about 140,000 clones, approximately 80% seen once. Material for sequencing was PBMCs or T cells enriched from blood (not recorded which). All receptors derive from a woman aged 18-30 years who had been exposed to COVID-19. Both conserved end residues are part of each CDR3. A D gene is named only where the DNA matches it firmly. For some rows the clone size is stated as once, few or many, or as a class when expanded; others skip it.

V gene,CDR3 length,J gene,D gene,clone size,CDR3 DNA,CDR3 protein
TRBV18,15,TRBJ2-5,TRBD1,NA,TGTGCCAGCTCACCATGGACAGGGACTGCCAAGACCCAGTACTTC,CASSPWTGTAKTQYF
TRBV19,16,TRBJ1-5,TRBD1,NA,TGTGCCAGTAGTCCAGAAGACAGGGGGCCTGGGCAGCCCCAGCATTTT,CASSPEDRGPGQPQHF
TRBV5-7,18,TRBJ2-5,NA,NA,TGTGCCAGCAGCTTGGGTATGTTAAGGGGTGGAGAGGAAGAGACCCAGTACTTC,CASSLGMLRGGEEETQYF
TRBV2,14,TRBJ1-2,NA,NA,TGTGCCAGCAGTGTCAAGGGAGGGGGTTTTGGCTACACCTTC,CASSVKGGGFGYTF
TRBV3-1/TRBV3-2,18,TRBJ2-7,TRBD2,NA,TGTGCCAGCACCCAAGGGGGACTAGCGGGAGGGGTCTCCTACGAGCAGTACTTC,CASTQGGLAGGVSYEQYF
TRBV19,16,TRBJ2-3,NA,NA,TGTGCCAGTAGTAACCTGCGGGGCGGAAACACAGATACGCAGTATTTT,CASSNLRGGNTDTQYF
TRBV30,16,TRBJ1-5,NA,NA,TGTGCCTGGAGCGTCATGGGGCAGCTTAGCAATCAGCCCCAGCATTTT,CAWSVMGQLSNQPQHF
TRBV29-1,11,TRBJ1-1,TRBD1,few,TGCAGCGCCAGGGACAGCACTGAAGCTTTCTTT,CSARDSTEAFF
TRBV11-2,11,TRBJ2-7,NA,NA,TGTGCCAGCAGCCAAATCTACGAGCAGTACTTC,CASSQIYEQYF
TRBV7-9,13,TRBJ2-1,NA,NA,TGTGCCAGCACCAACCCCCTCTACAATGAGCAGTTCTTC,CASTNPLYNEQFF
TRBV28,17,TRBJ1-3,NA,NA,TGTGCCAGCAGTTTATTAGGCAGGGACTCCTCTGGAAACACCATATATTTT,CASSLLGRDSSGNTIYF
TRBV7-6,13,TRBJ1-5,NA,NA,TGTGCCAGCAGTTCTAACAGGGACCAGCCCCAGCATTTT,CASSSNRDQPQHF
TRBV3-1/TRBV3-2,15,TRBJ1-4,TRBD1,NA,TGTGCCAGCAGCGACTACTCCGGGACAGATGAAAAACTGTTTTTT,CASSDYSGTDEKLFF
TRBV18,14,TRBJ2-7,TRBD2,NA,TGTGCCAGCTCACCACCGGGAGGGCGCTACGAGCAGTACTTC,CASSPPGGRYEQYF
TRBV18,15,TRBJ1-4,NA,NA,TGTGCCAGCTCACCGCGAGGGCCAACTAATGAAAAACTGTTTTTT,CASSPRGPTNEKLFF
TRBV6-1,13,TRBJ1-1,NA,NA,TGTGCCAGCAGTGAGTTACGGAGCACTGAAGCTTTCTTT,CASSELRSTEAFF
TRBV9,15,TRBJ2-7,TRBD2,few,TGTGCCAGCGGGGGAACGGGACTAGCGGCTTCCGAGCAGTACTTC,CASGGTGLAASEQYF
TRBV24-1,15,TRBJ2-1,TRBD1,NA,TGTGCCACCTCCGCCGCTGGGACAGGGAACAATGAGCAGTTCTTC,CATSAAGTGNNEQFF
TRBV27,14,TRBJ2-1,TRBD1,NA,TGTGCCAGCATAGCGGACAGGGGGCACAATGAGCAGTTCTTC,CASIADRGHNEQFF
TRBV10-2,14,TRBJ1-2,NA,once,TGCGCCAGCAGTGATCCCGGTACTAACTATGGCTACACCTTC,CASSDPGTNYGYTF
TRBV4-2,15,TRBJ1-6,NA,NA,TGTGCCAGCAGCCGGCCCGCGGGGTTGAATTCACCCCTCCACTTT,CASSRPAGLNSPLHF
TRBV5-1,14,TRBJ1-1,NA,NA,TGCGCCAGCAGCTTCGTACATGATAACACTGAAGCTTTCTTT,CASSFVHDNTEAFF
TRBV27,15,TRBJ1-3,NA,NA,TGTGCCAGCAGTTTATCTGGGAGCTCTGGAAACACCATATATTTT,CASSLSGSSGNTIYF
TRBV6-5,15,TRBJ2-1,TRBD1,NA,TGTGCCAGCAGCCGCGGGACAGGGAAGGGAGATGAGCAGTTCTTC,CASSRGTGKGDEQFF
TRBV7-2,15,TRBJ2-7,TRBD2,NA,TGTGCCAGCAGCCCGATGACTAGCGGGAACTACGAGCAGTACTTC,CASSPMTSGNYEQYF
TRBV6-2/TRBV6-3,12,TRBJ1-6,NA,NA,TGTGCCAGCAGCCACCTATCCGGACTCACGCACTTT,CASSHLSGLTHF
TRBV19,15,TRBJ2-1,TRBD2,NA,TGTGCCAGTAGTACACTAGCGGCACCCTACAATGAGCAGTTCTTC,CASSTLAAPYNEQFF
TRBV4-2,20,TRBJ2-1,TRBD2,NA,TGTGCCAGCAGCCCGACCCAATCCTTAGGACTAGCGGGGACCTACAATGAGCAGTTCTTC,CASSPTQSLGLAGTYNEQFF
TRBV19,16,TRBJ2-2,NA,NA,TGTGCCAGTAGCGTCCCTAGCTTTTACTGGACCGGGGAGCTGTTTTTT,CASSVPSFYWTGELFF
TRBV9,18,TRBJ2-2,NA,NA,TGTGCCAGCAGCCAGGGTCGGACTATCCCATTCAACACCGGGGAGCTGTTTTTT,CASSQGRTIPFNTGELFF
TRBV29-1,14,TRBJ2-1,TRBD1,NA,TGCAGCGCCGCCGTGACAGGGAGCTACAATGAGCAGTTCTTC,CSAAVTGSYNEQFF
TRBV6-5,14,TRBJ2-3,NA,NA,TGTGCCAGCAGTTCCTTCCAGGGCACAGATACGCAGTATTTT,CASSSFQGTDTQYF
TRBV27,17,TRBJ2-1,TRBD2,few,TGTGCCAGCAGTCAATACGATTTAGGGACTAGCGACAATGAGCAGTTCTTC,CASSQYDLGTSDNEQFF
TRBV29-1,16,TRBJ2-1,TRBD2,NA,TGCAGCCCTCGGGGTAGCGGGAGGAACCCCTACAATGAGCAGTTCTTC,CSPRGSGRNPYNEQFF
TRBV9,14,TRBJ1-1,NA,NA,TGTGCCAGCAGCGTAGCTCCGCGGAACACTGAAGCTTTCTTT,CASSVAPRNTEAFF
TRBV5-1,15,TRBJ2-3,TRBD2,NA,TGCGCCAGCAGCTTGACAACTAGCGGGGCGGATACGCAGTATTTT,CASSLTTSGADTQYF
TRBV5-6,14,TRBJ1-4,NA,NA,TGTGCCAGCAGCTTGGACGGGGGAAATGAAAAACTGTTTTTT,CASSLDGGNEKLFF
TRBV30,15,TRBJ2-1,NA,NA,TGTGCCTGGAGTGTATGGGAGAGACGGGGGAATGAGCAGTTCTTC,CAWSVWERRGNEQFF
TRBV20-1,14,TRBJ1-6,NA,NA,TGCAGTGCTAGTTTTATACCAGATAATTCACCCCTCCACTTT,CSASFIPDNSPLHF
TRBV3-1/TRBV3-2,16,TRBJ2-1,TRBD2,NA,TGTGCCACCTTTAGCGGACTAGCGGGATCATACAATGAGCAGTTCTTC,CATFSGLAGSYNEQFF
TRBV7-2,14,TRBJ2-5,NA,NA,TGTGCCAGCAGCTTAAACCGTGGGAGTTTGAACATTTACTTC,CASSLNRGSLNIYF
TRBV11-2,15,TRBJ1-3,NA,NA,TGTGCCAGCAGCTTAGCCGCACACTCTGGAAACACCATATATTTT,CASSLAAHSGNTIYF
TRBV28,15,TRBJ1-1,TRBD1,NA,TGTGCCAGCAGTTTAAGGGACAGGGGAGGTACTGAAGCTTTCTTT,CASSLRDRGGTEAFF
TRBV5-4,15,TRBJ2-5,NA,NA,TGTGCCAGCAGCCACCCCGGGTGGCGGCAAGAGACCCAGTACTTC,CASSHPGWRQETQYF
TRBV7-3,15,TRBJ2-7,TRBD2,NA,TGTGCCAGCAGCCGGAGCGGGGGAACCTCCTACGAGCAGTACTTC,CASSRSGGTSYEQYF
TRBV3-1/TRBV3-2,14,TRBJ1-1,NA,NA,TGTGCCAGCAGCCCCCCGGGGGGAAACACTGAAGCTTTCTTT,CASSPPGGNTEAFF
TRBV6-5,16,TRBJ2-5,TRBD1,once,TGTGCCAGCAGTTTATACGATGGGAGGACAGGGGAGACCCAGTACTTC,CASSLYDGRTGETQYF
TRBV7-6,16,TRBJ2-1,TRBD2,NA,TGTGCCAGCAGCCCAGCCGGGACTAGCGGGAGTCGTGAGCAGTTCTTC,CASSPAGTSGSREQFF
TRBV24-1,17,TRBJ2-1,TRBD1,NA,TGTGCCACCAGTTCGTCCCGGTTTGGACAGGGGGGCAATGAGCAGTTCTTC,CATSSSRFGQGGNEQFF
TRBV19,14,TRBJ2-7,NA,NA,TGTGCCAGTAGTAACAGGGGAGGATCCTACGAGCAGTACTTC,CASSNRGGSYEQYF
TRBV10-3,15,TRBJ2-5,TRBD1,NA,TGTGCCATCAGTGCGTCGGAGACAGGGGCGGAGACCCAGTACTTC,CAISASETGAETQYF